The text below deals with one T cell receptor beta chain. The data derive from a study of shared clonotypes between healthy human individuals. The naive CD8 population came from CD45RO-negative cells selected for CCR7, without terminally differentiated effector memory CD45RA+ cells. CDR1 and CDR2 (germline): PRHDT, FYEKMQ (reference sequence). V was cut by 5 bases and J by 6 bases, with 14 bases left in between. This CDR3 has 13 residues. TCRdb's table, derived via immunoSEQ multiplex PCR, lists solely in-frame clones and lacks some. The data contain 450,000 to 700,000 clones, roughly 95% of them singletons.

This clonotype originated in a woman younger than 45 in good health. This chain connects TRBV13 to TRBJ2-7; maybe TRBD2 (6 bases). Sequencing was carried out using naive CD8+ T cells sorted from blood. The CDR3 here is CASSLPGGGEQYF. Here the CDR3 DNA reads TGTGCCAGCAGCCTCCCCGGGGGTGGCGAGCAGTACTTC.